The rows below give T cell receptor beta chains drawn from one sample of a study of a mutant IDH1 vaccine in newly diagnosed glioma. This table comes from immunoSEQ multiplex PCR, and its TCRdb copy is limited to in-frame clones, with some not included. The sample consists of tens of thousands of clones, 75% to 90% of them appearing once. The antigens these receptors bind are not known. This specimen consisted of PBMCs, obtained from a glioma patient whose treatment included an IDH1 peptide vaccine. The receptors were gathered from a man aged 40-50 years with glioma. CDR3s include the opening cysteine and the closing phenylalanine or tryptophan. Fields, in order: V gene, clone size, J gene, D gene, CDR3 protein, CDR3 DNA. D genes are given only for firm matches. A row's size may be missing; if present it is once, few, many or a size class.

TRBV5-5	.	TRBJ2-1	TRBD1	CASSLSGQVWHEQFF	TGTGCCAGCAGCTTGAGTGGACAGGTCTGGCATGAGCAGTTCTTC
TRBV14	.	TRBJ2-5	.	CASSQVFGGPETQYF	TGTGCCAGCAGCCAAGTATTTGGGGGGCCGGAGACCCAGTACTTC
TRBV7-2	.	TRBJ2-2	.	CASSLQGRRELFF	TGTGCCAGCAGCTTACAGGGGAGAAGGGAGCTGTTTTTT
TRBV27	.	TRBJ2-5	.	CAVHGRDETQYF	TGTGCCGTCCACGGCAGGGATGAGACCCAGTACTTC
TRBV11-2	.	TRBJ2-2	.	CASSPTLANTGELFF	TGTGCCAGCAGCCCCACACTAGCAAACACCGGGGAGCTGTTTTTT
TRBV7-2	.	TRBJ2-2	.	CASRLDGRRTGELFF	TGTGCCAGCAGACTGGACGGCAGGCGCACCGGGGAGCTGTTTTTT
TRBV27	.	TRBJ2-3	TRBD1	CASSYGTGTHDTQYF	TGTGCCAGCAGTTACGGGACAGGGACGCATGATACGCAGTATTTT
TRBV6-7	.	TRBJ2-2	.	CASSYSSRGRTGELFF	TGTGCCAGCAGTTACTCGTCCAGGGGAAGAACCGGGGAGCTGTTTTTT
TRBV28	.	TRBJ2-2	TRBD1	CASSFGDRVGGELFF	TGTGCCAGCAGTTTTGGGGACAGGGTAGGCGGGGAGCTGTTTTTT
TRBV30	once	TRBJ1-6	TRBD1	CAWSALSQGASNSPLHF	TGTGCCTGGAGTGCTCTATCACAGGGGGCAAGTAATTCACCCCTCCACTTT
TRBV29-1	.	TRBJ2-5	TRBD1	CSVAYRGETQYF	TGCAGCGTTGCTTACAGGGGAGAGACCCAGTACTTC
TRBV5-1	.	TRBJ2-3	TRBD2	CASSPRIAGGTDTQYF	TGCGCCAGCAGCCCGAGGATAGCGGGAGGCACAGATACGCAGTATTTT
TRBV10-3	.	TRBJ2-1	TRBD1	CAISPGQGHNEQFF	TGTGCCATCAGCCCGGGACAGGGTCACAATGAGCAGTTCTTC
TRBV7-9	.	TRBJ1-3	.	CASSLVQGGNTIYF	TGTGCCAGCAGCTTAGTACAGGGTGGAAACACCATATATTTT
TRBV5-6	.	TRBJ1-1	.	CASSLTGRHDGAFF	TGTGCCAGCAGCCTTACAGGACGCCACGACGGAGCTTTCTTT
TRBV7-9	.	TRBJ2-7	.	CASSFQGYEQYF	TGTGCCAGCAGTTTCCAGGGCTACGAGCAGTACTTC
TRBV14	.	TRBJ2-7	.	CASSQDRPYEQYF	TGTGCCAGCAGCCAAGACAGACCTTACGAGCAGTACTTC
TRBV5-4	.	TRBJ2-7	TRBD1	CASSLDPGGPYEQYF	TGTGCCAGCAGCTTGGATCCAGGGGGCCCCTACGAGCAGTACTTC
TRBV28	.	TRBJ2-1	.	CASRGASYNEQFF	TGTGCCAGTCGGGGTGCCTCCTACAATGAGCAGTTCTTC
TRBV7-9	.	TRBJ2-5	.	CASSLQTSAETQYF	TGTGCCAGCAGCTTACAGACCTCGGCGGAGACCCAGTACTTC
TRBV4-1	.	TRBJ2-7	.	CASSQDQQPTYEQYF	TGCGCCAGCAGCCAAGATCAACAGCCTACGTACGAGCAGTACTTC
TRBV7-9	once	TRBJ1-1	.	CATQAALRAGTNTEAFF	TGTGCCACCCAAGCAGCCCTGAGGGCAGGGACGAACACTGAAGCTTTCTTT
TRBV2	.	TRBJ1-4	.	CASSETATTNEKLFF	TGTGCCAGCAGTGAGACAGCCACAACTAATGAAAAACTGTTTTTT
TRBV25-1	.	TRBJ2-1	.	CASTGTGLYNEQFF	TGTGCCAGCACCGGGACGGGACTGTACAATGAGCAGTTCTTC
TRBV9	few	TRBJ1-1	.	CASSRGSNTEAFF	TGTGCCAGCAGCCGCGGATCTAACACTGAAGCTTTCTTT
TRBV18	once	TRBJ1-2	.	CASSPKSGSRYTF	TGTGCCAGCTCCCCTAAGTCGGGATCACGCTATACCTTC
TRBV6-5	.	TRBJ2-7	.	CASRPEKNYEQYF	TGTGCCAGCAGGCCTGAAAAGAACTACGAGCAGTACTTC
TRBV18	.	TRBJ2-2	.	CASSPPSPGGTGELFF	TGTGCCAGCTCACCACCGTCCCCCGGGGGCACCGGGGAGCTGTTTTTT
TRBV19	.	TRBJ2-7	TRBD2	CASSIRRGLAGPYEQYF	TGTGCCAGTAGTATCCGGAGAGGACTAGCGGGACCCTACGAGCAGTACTTC
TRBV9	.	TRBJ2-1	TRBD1	CASSVAPSRGYGEQFF	TGTGCCAGCAGCGTAGCTCCCAGCAGGGGGTATGGTGAGCAGTTCTTC
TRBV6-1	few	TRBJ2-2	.	CASSARRTASGELFF	TGTGCCAGCAGTGCCCGCAGGACAGCCTCCGGGGAGCTGTTTTTT
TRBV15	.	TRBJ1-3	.	CATSRDSAGVGNTIYF	TGTGCCACCAGCAGAGATTCCGCAGGGGTCGGAAACACCATATATTTT
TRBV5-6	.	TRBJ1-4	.	CASSPGTRNEKLFF	TGTGCCAGCAGCCCGGGGACGAGGAATGAAAAACTGTTTTTT
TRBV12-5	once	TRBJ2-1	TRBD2	CASGRGLAGEQFF	TGTGCTAGTGGGAGGGGACTAGCGGGGGAGCAGTTCTTC
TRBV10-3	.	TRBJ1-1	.	CAISERDEAFF	TGTGCCATCAGTGAGAGGGATGAAGCTTTCTTT
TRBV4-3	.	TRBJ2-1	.	CASSQEQQWLAGGYNEQFF	TGCGCCAGCAGCCAAGAGCAACAGTGGCTAGCTGGGGGCTACAATGAGCAGTTCTTC
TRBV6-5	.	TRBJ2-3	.	CASSYGSTDTQYF	TGTGCCAGCAGTTACGGAAGCACAGATACGCAGTATTTT
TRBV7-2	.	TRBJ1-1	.	CASSLWGAMNTEAFF	TGTGCCAGCAGCCTATGGGGGGCTATGAACACTGAAGCTTTCTTT
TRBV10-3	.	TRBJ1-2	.	CAISESPDYGYTF	TGTGCCATCAGTGAGTCGCCAGACTATGGCTACACCTTC
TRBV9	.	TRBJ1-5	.	CASSVDGNQPQHF	TGTGCCAGCAGCGTAGACGGCAATCAGCCCCAGCATTTT
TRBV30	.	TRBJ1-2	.	CAWRAGWARGYGYTF	TGTGCCTGGAGGGCGGGATGGGCCCGGGGCTATGGCTACACCTTC